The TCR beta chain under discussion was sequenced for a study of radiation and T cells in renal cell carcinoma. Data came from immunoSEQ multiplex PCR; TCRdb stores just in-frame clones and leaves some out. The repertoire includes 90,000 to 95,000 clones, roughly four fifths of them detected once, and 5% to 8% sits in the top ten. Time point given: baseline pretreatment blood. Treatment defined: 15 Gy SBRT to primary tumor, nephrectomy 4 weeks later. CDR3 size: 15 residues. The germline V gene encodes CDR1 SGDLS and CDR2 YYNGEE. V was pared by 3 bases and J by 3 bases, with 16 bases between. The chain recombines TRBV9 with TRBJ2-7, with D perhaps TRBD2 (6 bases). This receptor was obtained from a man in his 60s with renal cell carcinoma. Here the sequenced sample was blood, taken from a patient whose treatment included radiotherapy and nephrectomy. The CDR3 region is CASSANLGGFYEQYF. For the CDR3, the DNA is TGTGCCAGCAGCGCAAACCTGGGGGGATTCTACGAGCAGTACTTC.